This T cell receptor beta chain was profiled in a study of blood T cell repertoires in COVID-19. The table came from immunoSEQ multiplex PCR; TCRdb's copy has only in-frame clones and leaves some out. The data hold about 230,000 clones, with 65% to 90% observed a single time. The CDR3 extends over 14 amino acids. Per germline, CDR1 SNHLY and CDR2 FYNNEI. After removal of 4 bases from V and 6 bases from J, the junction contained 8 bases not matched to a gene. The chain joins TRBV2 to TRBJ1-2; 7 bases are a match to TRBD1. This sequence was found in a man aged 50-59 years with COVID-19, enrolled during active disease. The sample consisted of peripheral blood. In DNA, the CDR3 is TGTGCCAGCAGTGCCAATACAGGGGTGGATGGCTACACCTTC. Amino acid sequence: CASSANTGVDGYTF. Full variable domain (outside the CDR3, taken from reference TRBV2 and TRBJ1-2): EPEVTQTPSHQVTQMGQEVILRCVPISNHLYFYWYRQILGQKVEFLVSFYNNEISEKSEIFDDQFSVERPDGSNFTLKIRSTKLEDSAMYFCASSANTGVDGYTFGSGTRLTVV.